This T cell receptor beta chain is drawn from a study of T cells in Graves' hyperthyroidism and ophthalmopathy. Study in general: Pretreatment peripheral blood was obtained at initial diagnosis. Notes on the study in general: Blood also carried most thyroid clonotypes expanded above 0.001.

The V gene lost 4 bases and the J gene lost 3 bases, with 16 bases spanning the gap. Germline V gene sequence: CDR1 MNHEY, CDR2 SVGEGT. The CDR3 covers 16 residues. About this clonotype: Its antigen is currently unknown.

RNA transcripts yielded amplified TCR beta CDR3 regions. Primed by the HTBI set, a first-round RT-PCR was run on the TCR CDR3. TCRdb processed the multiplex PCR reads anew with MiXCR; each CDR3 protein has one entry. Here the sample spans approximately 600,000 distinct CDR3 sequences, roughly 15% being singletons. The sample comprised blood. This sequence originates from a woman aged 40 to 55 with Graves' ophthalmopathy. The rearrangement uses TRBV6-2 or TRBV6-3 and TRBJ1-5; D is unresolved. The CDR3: CASSWGFAGFNQPQHF. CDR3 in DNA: TGTGCCAGCAGTTGGGGATTCGCAGGATTCAATCAGCCCCAGCATTTT.